A single sample gave rise to the 27 T cell receptor beta chains below, sequenced in a study of read filtering for tumor transcriptome and immune sequencing. The library was built from about 0.4 ug RNA with molecular barcoded adaptors for alpha/delta and beta/gamma chains. In TCRdb, the reads were re-called with MiXCR into one record per CDR3 protein. The table has nearly 60,000 distinct CDR3 sequences, 9% to 15% seen once. Sequenced: a population of CD138-negative cells sorted from bone marrow. These receptors all stem from a donor at least 40 years old with multiple myeloma.

On this clonotype itself: At one boundary the junction diverges from the germline segment, which might be a read error. The CDR3 bases are TGTGCCAGCAGTCGCCGATCACAAGAGACCCAGTGCTTC. This codes for CASSRRSQETQCF. The chain combines TRBV6-2 or TRBV6-3 with TRBJ2-5; D is undetermined. This CDR3 comprises 13 residues. The germline V gene encodes CDR1 MNHEY and CDR2 SVGEGT.

This clonotype showed up many times. The chain combines TRBV28 with TRBJ2-7; D remains ambiguous. Trimming removed 6 bases at V and 0 bases at J, with 3 bases between. The CDR3 sequence is 11 residues long. Germline CDR1 and CDR2: MDHEN and SYDVKM. The CDR3 loop is CASRDSYEQYF. The DNA for the CDR3 is TGTGCCAGCAGGGACTCCTACGAGCAGTACTTC. The variable domain in full, with the rest retrieved from reference TRBV28 and TRBJ2-7, is DVKVTQSSRYLVKRTGEKVFLECVQDMDHENMFWYRQDPGLGLRLIYFSYDVKMKEKGDIPEGYSVSREKKERFSLILESASTNQTSMYLCASRDSYEQYFGPGTRLTVT.

The table lists this clonotype with many counts. The chain links TRBV9 to TRBJ2-1; D is possibly TRBD1 (7 bases). This CDR3 spans 14 amino acids. V was pared by 5 bases and J by 4 bases, with 13 bases between. Germline V gene data show CDR1 as SGDLS and CDR2 as YYNGEE. Here the CDR3 DNA reads TGTGCCAGCAGTGGGGGGACAGCTTACAATGAGCAGTTCTTC. It encodes CASSGGTAYNEQFF.

There are many counts of this clonotype. The chain joins TRBV12-3 or TRBV12-4 to TRBJ2-5, with D hard to call. The ends were cut back, 6 bases at V and 3 bases at J, with 17 bases in the middle. The CDR3 consists of 15 residues. The CDR3 reads CASSPTGNGEETQYF. The CDR3 DNA sequence: TGTGCCAGCAGCCCTACGGGCAACGGAGAAGAGACCCAGTACTTC.

This clonotype was counted many times. This chain uses TRBV28 with TRBJ1-4; TRBD1 might be the D (5 bases). This CDR3 is built from 14 residues. V gave up 3 bases and J gave up 7 bases, with 12 bases separating them. CDR1 MDHEN and CDR2 SYDVKM come from the germline V gene. In nucleotides, the CDR3 is TGTGCCAGCAGTTTCCGCGACAGCTCTGAAAAACTGTTTTTT. It is translated as CASSFRDSSEKLFF.

This clonotype was picked up many times. The rearrangement links TRBV5-5 to TRBJ2-3; no definite D call. This CDR3 is 15 amino acids long. Germline CDR1 reads SGHKS; CDR2 reads YYEKEE (reference sequence). Trimming stripped 1 base from V and 0 bases from J, with 9 bases between. CDR3 in DNA: TGTGCCAGCAGCTTGAGCATGCCTAGCACAGATACGCAGTATTTT. This gives the protein CASSLSMPSTDTQYF.

This clonotype was counted ten times or more. The rearrangement links TRBV4-2 to TRBJ1-5, with 9 bases lining up with TRBD1. Germline trimming cut 3 bases from V and 6 bases from J; bases unmatched to any gene: 15. Germline assignment: CDR1 LGHNA and CDR2 YNFKEQ. The CDR3 extends over 18 amino acids. The CDR3 here is CASSQATGGGGLVQPQHF. DNA for the CDR3: TGTGCCAGCAGCCAGGCGACAGGGGGAGGGGGTTTGGTTCAGCCCCAGCATTTT.

This clonotype has a count of ten or more. The chain links TRBV11-1 to TRBJ2-6; D gene unclear. Looked up from germline, CDR1 is SGHAT and CDR2 is FQDESV (reference sequence). V gave up 1 base and J gave up 2 bases, with 15 bases separating them. The CDR3 runs 18 residues. This CDR3 is CASSLVAVGRAGANVLTF. The CDR3 DNA follows: TGTGCCAGCAGCTTAGTGGCCGTGGGTCGGGCTGGGGCCAACGTCCTGACTTTC.

A note on this clonotype: Given a much more abundant clone one base away, this may be a read error. The chain uses TRBV2 and TRBJ1-2; TRBD1 aligns across 8 bases. Germline CDR1 SNHLY, CDR2 FYNNEI. CDR3 length: 15 residues. J lost 8 bases, V lost 1 base, and 9 bases had no gene match. The CDR3 loop is CASSEGVDRVSGYTF. CDR3 sequence (DNA): TGTGCCAGCAGTGAAGGAGTGGACAGGGTTAGCGGCTACACCTTC.

The CDR3 DNA is TGTGCCAGCAGCATCCAGGGTGGATATGGAAACACCATATATTTT. Protein product: CASSIQGGYGNTIYF. The V call is TRBV28, the J call TRBJ1-3; weak D call: TRBD1 (5 bases). Germline V lookup: CDR1 MDHEN, CDR2 SYDVKM. This CDR3 spans 15 amino acids. Trimming shortened V by 6 bases and J by 3 bases, and 15 bases separated the two germline ends. The full variable domain, with the rest looked up from reference TRBV28 and TRBJ1-3, is DVKVTQSSRYLVKRTGEKVFLECVQDMDHENMFWYRQDPGLGLRLIYFSYDVKMKEKGDIPEGYSVSREKKERFSLILESASTNQTSMYLCASSIQGGYGNTIYFGEGSWLTVV.

This clonotype was seen many times. CDR3 residues: CASSVEISLYQETQYF. The CDR3 region has the DNA TGTGCCAGCAGCGTAGAAATAAGCCTGTACCAAGAGACCCAGTACTTC. The genes are TRBV9 and TRBJ2-5; D not resolved. The length of the CDR3 is 16 residues. V dropped 0 bases and J dropped 0 bases, with 12 bases sitting between them. The germline V gene has CDR1 SGDLS and CDR2 YYNGEE. Full variable domain (rest looked up from reference TRBV9 and TRBJ2-5): DSGVTQTPKHLITATGQRVTLRCSPRSGDLSVYWYQQSLDQGLQFLIQYYNGEERAKGNILERFSAQQFPDLHSELNLSSLELGDSALYFCASSVEISLYQETQYFGPGTRLLVL.

This clonotype was counted at least ten times. V is TRBV20-1 and J is TRBJ1-1; no clear D. V was cut by 4 bases and J by 6 bases, with 9 bases left in between. Germline CDR1 and CDR2: DFQATT and SNEGSKA (reference sequence). The CDR3 runs 11 residues. The DNA for the CDR3 is TGCAGTGCTATGGGAGTACCTGAAGCTTTCTTT. Protein product: CSAMGVPEAFF.

This clonotype was detected many times. The V gene is TRBV6-5, the J gene TRBJ1-1, with TRBD1 identical over 9 bases. Germline V gene data show CDR1 as MNHEY and CDR2 as SVGAGI. Trimming took 6 bases from V and 9 from J; bases not matched to a gene: 5. The CDR3 has 12 amino acids. This CDR3 is CASSPGTGKAFF. CDR3 in DNA: TGTGCCAGCAGCCCGGGGACAGGGAAAGCTTTCTTT.

This clonotype was observed at least ten times. V usage is TRBV29-1 and J usage is TRBJ2-2; a weak D match, TRBD2 (6 bases). The CDR3 consists of 15 residues. V was shortened by 6 bases and J by 2 bases, with 16 bases between the two germline ends. Germline loops: CDR1 SQVTM, CDR2 ANQGSEA. The CDR3 DNA reads TGCAGCGTGGGGGGTCCAACCCTAAACACCGGGGAGCTGTTTTTT. This gives the protein CSVGGPTLNTGELFF.

This clonotype was seen repeatedly, ten times or more. The rearrangement joins TRBV5-1 to TRBJ2-3, with TRBD2 matching over 9 bases. In germline, CDR1 is SGHRS, CDR2 YFSETQ. V lost 8 bases, J lost 1 base, and 5 bases stayed unmatched. The CDR3 runs 14 residues. CDR3 nucleotide sequence: TGCGCCAGTAAGCGGGGGGAACGCACAGATACGCAGTATTTT. Translated: CASKRGERTDTQYF.

This rearrangement joins TRBV7-3 to TRBJ2-2; the D gene could be TRBD1 or TRBD2 (5 bases each). Germline assignment: CDR1 SGHTA and CDR2 FQGTGA. The germline V and J ends were trimmed by 5 bases and 4 bases, with 17 bases remaining between them. The CDR3 is made up of 16 amino acids. The CDR3 loop is CASSLGEGMTTGELFF. The CDR3 nucleotides read TGTGCCAGCAGCCTCGGAGAGGGGATGACCACCGGGGAGCTGTTTTTT.

This clonotype was counted ten times or more. V gene TRBV10-3 combines with J gene TRBJ2-3; TRBD2 matches at 7 bases. V lost 2 bases, J lost 0 bases, and 5 bases stayed unmatched. CDR1 and CDR2 (germline): ENHRY, SYGVKD. This CDR3 contains 16 residues. CDR3 region: CAISENAGVSTDTQYF. The CDR3 DNA sequence: TGTGCCATCAGTGAGAACGCGGGGGTGAGCACAGATACGCAGTATTTT.

This rearrangement joins TRBV3-1 to TRBJ2-5, with D unresolved. The CDR3 is 13 amino acids. The V end lost 4 bases, the J end lost 1 base, and 7 bases lay between the germline ends. Germline V gene data show CDR1 as LGHDT and CDR2 as YNNKEL (reference sequence). The CDR3 coding sequence is TGTGCCAGCAGCCCGCAAGTCCAAGAGACCCAGTACTTC. Protein: CASSPQVQETQYF.

This clonotype appeared many times. The rearrangement joins TRBV27 to TRBJ2-7; 12 bases line up with TRBD1. This CDR3 comprises 16 residues. V dropped 2 bases and J dropped 4; count of bases not matched to a gene: 6. Germline-derived CDR1 and CDR2 are MNHEY and SMNVEV (reference sequence). The CDR3: CASSLKGTGGAYEQYF. As DNA, the CDR3 is TGTGCCAGCAGTTTAAAAGGGACAGGGGGCGCGTACGAGCAGTACTTC.

This clonotype was found many times. The chain recombines TRBV4-1 with TRBJ2-1; D assignment may be TRBD1 or TRBD2 (6 bases each). The V gene's germline CDR1 is MGHRA and CDR2 YSYEKL. Trimming took off 0 bases at V and 1 base at J, with 13 bases between the two ends. This CDR3 is built from 17 residues. The CDR3 protein is CASSQDPGAGSYNEQFF. The DNA of the CDR3 is TGCGCCAGCAGCCAAGATCCGGGGGCAGGGTCCTACAATGAGCAGTTCTTC.

Remarks on this clonotype: The final CDR3 position lacks the conserved phenylalanine or tryptophan, pointing to a likely read error. This chain connects TRBV29-1 to TRBJ2-7; 8 bases line up with TRBD1. Germline values: CDR1 SQVTM, CDR2 ANQGSEA. CDR3 length equals 14 residues. The CDR3 here is CSFEGQESSYEQYL. The CDR3, as DNA: TGCAGCTTTGAGGGACAGGAGAGCTCCTACGAGCAGTACCTC.

The table lists this clonotype with many counts. V is TRBV27 and J is TRBJ2-7; 8 bases match TRBD2. V lost 5 bases to trimming and J lost 7 bases; unmatched junction nucleotides: 13. The CDR3 length is 15 residues. Germline V lookup: CDR1 MNHEY, CDR2 SMNVEV (reference sequence). CDR3 DNA: TGTGCCAGCAGTAGCACGGGGGGGCCTAAGAGAGAGCAGTACTTC. It is translated as CASSSTGGPKREQYF.

Many counts were recorded for this clonotype. The chain employs TRBV6-2 or TRBV6-3 and TRBJ2-7; 9 positions agree with TRBD1. The CDR3 has 14 amino acids. CDR1 MNHEY and CDR2 SVGEGT come from the germline V gene. V lost 6 bases to trimming and J lost 5 bases; unmatched junction nucleotides: 8. Here the CDR3 reads CASRFGTGINEQYF. In nucleotides, the CDR3 is TGTGCCAGCAGGTTCGGGACAGGGATAAACGAGCAGTACTTC.

This chain uses TRBV6-5 with TRBJ2-7, with D possibly being TRBD1 (6 bases). This CDR3 is 14 amino acids long. With 7 bases removed from V and 3 bases from J, the gap between germline ends came to 16 bases. CDR1 and CDR2 from the germline V gene are MNHEY and SVGAGI. The CDR3 spells CASNSRGRNYEQYF. The CDR3 DNA reads TGTGCCAGCAATTCCAGGGGACGGAACTACGAGCAGTACTTC.

There are many counts of this clonotype. The chain uses TRBV7-9 and TRBJ2-2; D is ambiguous. Germline V gene sequence: CDR1 SEHNR, CDR2 FQNEAQ (reference sequence). The CDR3 consists of 16 residues. The V and J ends lost 1 base and 1 base respectively, with 10 bases between them. The CDR3 sequence is CASSLVWGQNTGELFF. The CDR3 DNA follows: TGTGCCAGCAGCTTAGTCTGGGGTCAGAACACCGGGGAGCTGTTTTTT.

Ten or more counts support this clonotype. The chain carries TRBV2 and TRBJ1-6, with D unclear. V lost 8 bases and J lost 0, with 11 bases in between. CDR1 is SNHLY, CDR2 FYNNEI, per germline. CDR3 length: 15 residues. The chain's CDR3 is CASGRSSSYNSPLHF. CDR3 DNA: TGTGCCAGCGGGCGGAGCAGCTCCTATAATTCACCCCTCCACTTT.

This chain joins TRBV11-3 and TRBJ2-7; D unclear. Germline values: CDR1 SGHNT, CDR2 YENEEA. The CDR3 length is 15 residues. V was shortened by 5 bases and J by 8 bases, with 22 bases between the two germline ends. In DNA form, the CDR3 reads TGTGCCAGCAGCATCAAAGTTAGTTTGTGGCTTAAGCAGTACTTC. Translated, it gives CASSIKVSLWLKQYF.